A selection of T cell receptor beta chains follows, all from one sample in a study of T cell clusters in autoimmune cytopenias. Following a re-call of the multiplex PCR reads, TCRdb has one entry per CDR3 protein and lacks DNA. Reported are a few thousand distinct CDR3 sequences; the ten largest clones contain over 20%. Sequenced material: peripheral blood. The receptors were sampled from a human donor with an autoimmune cytopenia or autoimmune hepatitis (not recorded which). The CDR3 runs from the conserved cysteine through the conserved F or W. Size is omitted from some rows. Given values are once, few, many or a class for expanded clones.

abundance: medium-sized; j_gene: TRBJ1-4; v_gene: TRBV30; CDR3aa: CAWSLTGANEKLFF
abundance: -; j_gene: TRBJ2-1; v_gene: TRBV28; CDR3aa: CASSLGSGPYNEQFF
abundance: hyperexpanded; j_gene: TRBJ2-2; v_gene: TRBV4-3; CDR3aa: CASSQDRGNTGELFF
abundance: medium-sized; j_gene: TRBJ1-2; v_gene: TRBV27; CDR3aa: CASSFGQGWGYTF
abundance: -; j_gene: TRBJ2-1; v_gene: TRBV7-2; CDR3aa: CASSLNRGNEQFF
abundance: -; j_gene: TRBJ2-1; v_gene: TRBV10-3; CDR3aa: CAATGGANNEQFF
abundance: -; j_gene: TRBJ2-7; v_gene: TRBV28; CDR3aa: CASSPAGKRHEQYF
abundance: -; j_gene: TRBJ1-3; v_gene: TRBV20-1; CDR3aa: CSATPGQSSGNTIYF
abundance: medium-sized; j_gene: TRBJ2-1; v_gene: TRBV19; CDR3aa: CASSIGGAGLNEQFF
abundance: medium-sized; j_gene: TRBJ2-7; v_gene: TRBV20-1; CDR3aa: CSARDVGEGTVQYF
abundance: medium-sized; j_gene: TRBJ2-3; v_gene: TRBV7-9; CDR3aa: CASSLGEGLGTDTQYF
abundance: medium-sized; j_gene: TRBJ1-2; v_gene: TRBV5-5; CDR3aa: CASSGTNYGYTF
abundance: -; j_gene: TRBJ2-3; v_gene: TRBV6-5; CDR3aa: CASSLSGTGKDTQYF
abundance: -; j_gene: TRBJ2-3; v_gene: TRBV5-1; CDR3aa: CASSLGSGDTDTQYF
abundance: -; j_gene: TRBJ2-5; v_gene: TRBV5-1; CDR3aa: CASSGLAGAPETQYF
abundance: -; j_gene: TRBJ1-1; v_gene: TRBV14; CDR3aa: CASSLTGGVYTEAFF
abundance: medium-sized; j_gene: TRBJ2-2; v_gene: TRBV5-1; CDR3aa: CATRPGHASGELFF
abundance: -; j_gene: TRBJ1-2; v_gene: TRBV30; CDR3aa: CAWRFKGGQMGYTF
abundance: -; j_gene: TRBJ2-1; v_gene: TRBV20-1; CDR3aa: CSAPPGGPANEQFF
abundance: -; j_gene: TRBJ2-7; v_gene: TRBV24-1; CDR3aa: CATSEVTGGEQYF
abundance: medium-sized; j_gene: TRBJ2-6; v_gene: TRBV20-1; CDR3aa: CSAPGLAGDGSGANVLTF
abundance: -; j_gene: TRBJ1-1; v_gene: TRBV12-3/TRBV12-4; CDR3aa: CASSWTLVLMNTEAFF
abundance: medium-sized; j_gene: TRBJ1-1; v_gene: TRBV12-3/TRBV12-4; CDR3aa: CASSPTRTEAFF
abundance: -; j_gene: TRBJ2-6; v_gene: TRBV5-1; CDR3aa: CASSPRGGLAGAGANVLTF
abundance: medium-sized; j_gene: TRBJ2-5; v_gene: TRBV5-4; CDR3aa: CASSLVLAGQETQYF
abundance: medium-sized; j_gene: TRBJ2-5; v_gene: TRBV29-1; CDR3aa: CSVASGRGETQYF
abundance: medium-sized; j_gene: TRBJ1-1; v_gene: TRBV6-5; CDR3aa: CASSNGQVEAFF
abundance: -; j_gene: TRBJ1-1; v_gene: TRBV7-9; CDR3aa: CASRLRGNRETEAFF
abundance: medium-sized; j_gene: TRBJ2-7; v_gene: TRBV6-6; CDR3aa: CASSPLGTNEQYF